These 5 T cell receptor beta chains came from one sample sequenced in a study of cytomegalovirus exposure and HLA in healthy donors. The primer mix had 60 Vbeta and 13 Jbeta primers. Only in-frame clones appear in the TCRdb table, and some are missing; sequencing was by immunoSEQ multiplex PCR. Among around 180,000 clones listed, approximately 79% were seen once. Sequencing was done on a sample of PBMCs. The receptor set was obtained from a middle-aged woman in good health and CMV-seronegative.

The V and J genes are TRBV28 and TRBJ2-7; TRBD2 matches 7 bases. CDR1 is MDHEN and CDR2 is SYDVKM in the germline V gene. The ends lost 6 bases at V and 0 bases at J; junction bases unmatched: 11. This CDR3 comprises 16 residues. The CDR3: CASRSLAGRTSYEQYF. The CDR3 bases are TGTGCCAGCAGGTCTTTAGCGGGTAGAACCTCCTACGAGCAGTACTTC.

A few counts support this clone. The rearrangement links TRBV6-5 to TRBJ2-7, with D maybe TRBD1 (6 bases). With 8 bases removed from V and 0 bases from J, the gap between germline ends came to 8 bases. CDR1 and CDR2 from the germline V gene are MNHEY and SVGAGI. The CDR3 has 12 amino acids. The CDR3 DNA follows: TGTGCCAGCCGGGACATCTCCTACGAGCAGTACTTC. Its protein product is CASRDISYEQYF.

V is TRBV7-6 and J is TRBJ2-2; 8 nucleotides line up with TRBD2. This CDR3 comprises 16 residues. With 1 base clipped from V and 4 bases from J, the junction kept 5 bases outside the gene matches. Germline CDR1 reads SGHVS; CDR2 reads FNYEAQ. CDR3 in amino acids: CASSLDGAGVTGELFF. The CDR3 nucleotides are TGTGCCAGCAGCTTAGATGGAGCGGGAGTCACCGGGGAGCTGTTTTTT. The full variable domain, with the rest looked up from reference TRBV7-6 and TRBJ2-2, is GAGVSQSPRYKVTKRGQDVALRCDPISGHVSLYWYRQALGQGPEFLTYFNYEAQQDKSGLPNDRFSAERPEGSISTLTIQRTEQRDSAMYRCASSLDGAGVTGELFFGEGSRLTVL.

The sample holds a few counts of this clone. The chain has TRBV6-6 and TRBJ1-5; 7 positions match TRBD1. The CDR3 runs 13 residues. Germline trimming cut 6 bases from V and 7 bases from J; bases unmatched to any gene: 6. CDR1 is MNHNY, CDR2 SVGAGI, per germline (reference sequence). CDR3 region: CASRSTGAQPQHF. The CDR3 DNA sequence: TGTGCCAGCAGGTCAACAGGGGCCCAGCCCCAGCATTTT.

The genes are TRBV5-6 and TRBJ2-5, with D hard to call. The assigned J gene may be wrong: the sequence end matches TRBJ2-7 better. The CDR3 sequence is 12 residues long. Per germline, CDR1 SGHDT and CDR2 YYEEEE. CDR3 nucleotides: TGTGCCAGCAGCTTCTCGTCCTACGAGCAGTACTTC. This translates into CASSFSSYEQYF.